Reported below is one T cell receptor (beta chain). This table comes from immunoSEQ multiplex PCR, and its TCRdb copy is limited to in-frame clones, with some not included. The sample contains around 70,000 clones, 92% of which appear only once. This CDR3 comprises 12 residues. This specimen comes from a study of T cell changes during pregnancy in multiple sclerosis. The receptor's source is a female donor in good health, enrolled as a control in a pregnancy study. The sample here was peripheral blood, taken after pregnancy. This chain joins TRBV1 and TRBJ2-7; the DNA was not used to check the table's D call, TRBD2. TRBV1 is reported as a pseudogene. In DNA form, the CDR3 reads TGCACCAGCAGCCCTATCTCCTACGAGCAGTACTTC. Translation: CTSSPISYEQYF.